This T cell receptor beta chain was sequenced in a study of vaccination effects on CD4 cells after COVID-19. Having been cultured for roughly 10 days, the cells underwent CD4+ T cell isolation. V lost 7 bases, J lost 10 bases, and 14 bases lay in between. Germline lookup yields CDR1 SNHLY and CDR2 FYNNEI. The CDR3 contains 12 residues. Sequencing was performed with immunoSEQ multiplex PCR; in TCRdb, only in-frame clones are kept and a portion is missing. The sample shows tens of thousands of clones, 77% of them seen only once. This clone has just a few counts. Its antigen remains unknown. The rearrangement links TRBV2 to TRBJ1-5; D is possibly TRBD1 (6 bases). The material was CD4+ T cells from PBMCs cultured without peptide, obtained before COVID-19 vaccination. The clonotype originates from a human donor who received a COVID-19 vaccine. CDR3 coding DNA: TGTGCCAGCAAAGGACAGAACAGACCCCAGCATTTT. Translating gives CASKGQNRPQHF. Drawing the rest from reference TRBV2 and TRBJ1-5, the complete variable domain is EPEVTQTPSHQVTQMGQEVILRCVPISNHLYFYWYRQILGQKVEFLVSFYNNEISEKSEIFDDQFSVERPDGSNFTLKIRSTKLEDSAMYFCASKGQNRPQHFGDGTRLSIL.